These 18 T cell receptor beta chains were all obtained from the same sample, sequenced in a study of early T cells in non-severe SARS-CoV-2 infection. TCRdb re-called the 5' RACE reads with MiXCR, one entry per CDR3 protein. Among some 80,000 distinct CDR3 sequences, 12% were seen once, and the ten largest hold around 3.6%. Sequencing used whole blood. Receptors originate from an adult who was a healthcare worker with PCR-confirmed SARS-CoV-2 infection or an uninfected control (not recorded which).

This clonotype was recorded a few times. The chain has TRBV7-8 and TRBJ2-3; 7 nucleotides line up with TRBD2. J was trimmed by 5 bases and V by 4 bases; bases with no gene match: 12. The CDR3 runs 16 residues. The V gene's germline CDR1 is SGHVS and CDR2 FQNEAQ. CDR3 in amino acids: CASSSPPGTTEDTQYF. The CDR3 DNA is TGTGCCAGCAGCTCGCCGCCGGGGACTACGGAAGATACGCAGTATTTT.

In this sample, this clonotype turned up a few times. The V gene is TRBV11-2, the J gene TRBJ1-2; D perhaps matches TRBD1 (5 bases). Looked up from germline, CDR1 is SGHAT and CDR2 is FQNNGV. The CDR3 runs to 18 residues. The V end lost 2 bases, the J end lost 1 base, and 20 bases lay between the germline ends. CDR3 region: CASSLPWGNRNLNYGYTF. The CDR3 nucleotides read TGTGCCAGCAGCTTACCGTGGGGGAACCGTAACCTTAACTATGGCTACACCTTC.

This clonotype was observed a few times. This chain joins TRBV18 and TRBJ2-1; TRBD1 is a possible D gene (5 bases). Germline CDR1 KGHSH, CDR2 LQKENI. Trimming pared 4 bases from V and 3 bases from J, leaving 7 bases between. The length of the CDR3 is 13 residues. CDR3 sequence: CASSQGDYNEQFF. Written as DNA, the CDR3 is TGTGCCAGCTCACAAGGGGACTACAATGAGCAGTTCTTC.

The chain has TRBV24-1 and TRBJ1-1; D unresolved. Per germline, CDR1 KGHDR and CDR2 SFDVKD. The CDR3 runs to 13 residues. V was trimmed by 7 bases and J by 0 bases, leaving 8 bases between them. The CDR3 reads CATRVGVNTEAFF. The CDR3 region has the DNA TGTGCCACCAGAGTTGGGGTGAACACTGAAGCTTTCTTT.

This clonotype was seen many times. CDR3 DNA: TGCGCCAGCAGCAGCGGGAGGTCTGGGGCCAACGTCCTGACTTTC. The encoded protein is CASSSGRSGANVLTF. This chain connects TRBV5-1 to TRBJ2-6; 9 positions agree with TRBD2. With 4 bases clipped from V and 1 base from J, the junction kept 0 bases outside the gene matches. CDR1 is SGHRS, CDR2 YFSETQ, per germline. The CDR3 sequence is 15 residues long.

J is TRBJ2-3 and V is TRBV6-1; D might be TRBD1 or TRBD2, each matching 5 bases. V was cut by 2 bases and J by 1 base, with 7 bases left in between. The CDR3 totals 14 residues. In germline, CDR1 is MNHNS, CDR2 SASEGT. DNA of the CDR3: TGTGCCAGCAGTGAAATGGGGGGCACAGATACGCAGTATTTT. Amino acid sequence: CASSEMGGTDTQYF.

This clonotype has ten or more counts. The CDR3 coding sequence is TGCGCCAGCAGCTTGGTCGCAGAACCAAGAGAGCTGTTTTTT. Encoded protein: CASSLVAEPRELFF. V and J are TRBV5-1 and TRBJ2-2, with D hard to call. The CDR3 is 14 amino acids. Trimming left V 0 bases short and J 11 bases short, with 14 bases between. The V gene's germline CDR1 is SGHRS and CDR2 YFSETQ.

In the case of this clonotype: One end of the junction is discordant with germline, which a read error may explain. V and J are TRBV30 and TRBJ2-5, with D tentatively TRBD2 (5 bases). The CDR3 totals 13 residues. Germline V gene sequence: CDR1 GTSNPN, CDR2 SVGIG (reference sequence). For the CDR3, the DNA is TGTGTCTGGAGTCAGAGGGTTCGTGAGACCCAGTACTTC. This gives the protein CVWSQRVRETQYF.

This clonotype was counted between two and nine times. The chain uses TRBV15 and TRBJ1-1, with D perhaps matching TRBD1 (5 bases). The V end lost 1 base, the J end lost 11 bases, and 20 bases lay between the germline ends. CDR3 length: 15 amino acids. Per the germline V gene, CDR1 is LNHNV and CDR2 is YYDKDF (reference sequence). Here the CDR3 DNA reads TGTGCCACCAGCAGAGTTCAGGGAGGGAGGCTTGGGGCTTTCTTT. It codes for CATSRVQGGRLGAFF.

This clonotype was recorded at least ten times. The chain links TRBV30 to TRBJ1-5, with D perhaps TRBD1 (6 bases). Trimming left V 3 bases short and J 6 bases short, with 12 bases between. CDR1 is GTSNPN, CDR2 SVGIG, per germline (reference sequence). This CDR3 has 13 residues. The CDR3 DNA reads as TGTGCCTGGAGCGGGGGGCGGATTCAGCCCCAGCATTTT. It translates to CAWSGGRIQPQHF.

The count of this clonotype is one. V and J are TRBV9 and TRBJ2-7, with 10 bases identical to TRBD2. From germline, CDR1 is SGDLS and CDR2 YYNGEE. The CDR3 extends over 15 amino acids. V trimming: 3 bases; J trimming: 7 bases; junction bases outside the gene matches: 10. CDR3 sequence (DNA): TGTGCCAGCAGCGACGATCTAGCGGGGGTGGGTGAGCAGTACTTC. This encodes CASSDDLAGVGEQYF.

This chain joins TRBV19 and TRBJ2-4; 10 bases agree with TRBD1. The V segment lost 7 bases and the J segment 9 bases; nucleotides outside the gene matches: 6. Germline CDR1 reads LNHDA; CDR2 reads SQIVND (reference sequence). The CDR3 has 13 amino acids. DNA of the CDR3: TGTGCCAGTACGGGGACAGGGGAGGTCATTCAGTACTTC. Residues: CASTGTGEVIQYF.

This clonotype was recorded a few times. The V and J genes are TRBV28 and TRBJ1-6; D remains unclear. V was pared by 2 bases and J by 9 bases, with 11 bases between. The CDR3 has 14 residues. Germline-derived CDR1 and CDR2 are MDHEN and SYDVKM. The CDR3 coding sequence is TGTGCCAGCAGTTTAGGGTCATCTGGTTCACCCCTCCACTTT. Translation: CASSLGSSGSPLHF. Filled out from reference TRBV28 and TRBJ1-6, the complete variable domain reads DVKVTQSSRYLVKRTGEKVFLECVQDMDHENMFWYRQDPGLGLRLIYFSYDVKMKEKGDIPEGYSVSREKKERFSLILESASTNQTSMYLCASSLGSSGSPLHFGNGTRLTVT.

The table lists this clonotype with many counts. The V call is TRBV18, the J call TRBJ1-5; 11 bases are shared with TRBD1. Germline CDR1 is KGHSH and CDR2 is LQKENI. The V segment lost 4 bases and the J segment 6 bases; nucleotides outside the gene matches: 2. This CDR3 region has 14 residues. CDR3 residues: CASSQDRGRQPQHF. The CDR3 bases are TGTGCCAGCTCACAGGACAGGGGGCGTCAGCCCCAGCATTTT.

The CDR3 loop is CASSLGTGAADTQYF. CDR3 nucleotides: TGTGCCAGCAGCTTGGGGACAGGGGCGGCAGATACGCAGTATTTT. The chain links TRBV7-3 to TRBJ2-3, with TRBD1 matching over 10 bases. Germline CDR1 reads SGHTA; CDR2 reads FQGTGA. The CDR3 has 15 residues. Trimming removed 3 bases from V and 4 bases from J; junction bases left unmatched: 4.

This clonotype has more than one count but fewer than ten. V usage is TRBV2 and J usage is TRBJ2-5; 7 bases are a match to TRBD1. Germline CDR1 and CDR2: SNHLY and FYNNEI. V shed 8 bases and J 4 bases; nucleotides not matched to a gene: 10. This CDR3 comprises 14 residues. The CDR3 DNA is TGTGCCAGCGTCCGACAGGGTCGCGCAGAGACCCAGTACTTC. Translation: CASVRQGRAETQYF.

This clonotype was detected only a few times. The chain employs TRBV28 and TRBJ2-5; D is possibly TRBD2 (5 bases). V lost 1 base and J lost 4, with 13 bases in between. The V gene's germline CDR1 is MDHEN and CDR2 SYDVKM. This CDR3 contains 15 residues. The CDR3 loop is CASSLYGGPRETQYF. The CDR3 nucleotides read TGTGCCAGCAGTTTATACGGAGGACCCAGAGAGACCCAGTACTTC.

The chain couples TRBV20-1 to TRBJ2-3, with 7 bases identical to TRBD2. Losses at the gene ends were 6 bases for V and 0 bases for J; bases not matched to a gene: 6. The CDR3 is made up of 14 amino acids. Germline CDR1 DFQATT, CDR2 SNEGSKA (reference sequence). The CDR3 region is CSAQAGVSTDTQYF. CDR3 bases: TGCAGTGCGCAGGCGGGAGTTAGCACAGATACGCAGTATTTT.